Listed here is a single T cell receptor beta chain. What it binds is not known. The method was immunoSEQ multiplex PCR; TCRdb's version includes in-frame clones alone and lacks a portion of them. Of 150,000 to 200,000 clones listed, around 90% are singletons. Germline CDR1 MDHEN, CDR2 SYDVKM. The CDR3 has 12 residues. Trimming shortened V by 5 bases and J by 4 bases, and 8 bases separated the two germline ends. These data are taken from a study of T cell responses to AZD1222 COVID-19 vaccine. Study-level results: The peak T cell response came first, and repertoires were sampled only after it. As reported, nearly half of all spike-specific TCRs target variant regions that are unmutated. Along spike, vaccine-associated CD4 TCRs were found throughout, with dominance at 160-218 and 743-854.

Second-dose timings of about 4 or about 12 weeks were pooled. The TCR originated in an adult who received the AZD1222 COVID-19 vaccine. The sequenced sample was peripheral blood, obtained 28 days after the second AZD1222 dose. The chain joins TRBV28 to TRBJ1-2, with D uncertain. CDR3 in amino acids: CASSLQSYGYTF. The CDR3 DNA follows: TGTGCCAGCAGTCTACAGAGCTATGGCTACACCTTC.